The rows below give T cell receptor beta chains drawn from one sample of a study of blood T cell repertoires in COVID-19. Generated by immunoSEQ multiplex PCR, the TCRdb table keeps only in-frame clones and is missing some. The sample has tens of thousands of clones; roughly 85% are singletons. The source material was peripheral blood. Every receptor here comes from a human donor in a cohort sampled during active COVID-19. Each CDR3 is given with its conserved first and last residue. The D gene is left open where the match is weak. Size is omitted from some rows. Given values are once, few, many or a class for expanded clones.

v_gene	abundance	j_gene	len	d_gene	CDR3nt	CDR3aa
TRBV5-6	few	TRBJ2-3	15	TRBD2	TGTGCCAGCAGCATCAGCGGGGGCAGGGGAGATACGCAGTATTTT	CASSISGGRGDTQYF
TRBV30	NA	TRBJ2-2	14	TRBD1	TGTGCCTGGAAAAGGGGGCTTGTAACCGGGGAGCTGTTTTTT	CAWKRGLVTGELFF
TRBV5-1	NA	TRBJ1-2	14	TRBD1	TGCGCCAGCAGCTTGGAAGGGACAGGGAAGGGCTACACCTTC	CASSLEGTGKGYTF
TRBV6-4	NA	TRBJ1-2	13	NA	TGTGCCAGCAGTGACTCTACGTCCGGGGGCTACACCTTC	CASSDSTSGGYTF
TRBV21-1	NA	TRBJ2-7	14	NA	TGTGCCAGCAGCAAAGCTGGCAGCTCCTACGAGCAGTACTTC	CASSKAGSSYEQYF
TRBV20-1	NA	TRBJ1-2	12	NA	TGCAGTGCTAGTTCAGGGGTTGAAGGCTACACCTTC	CSASSGVEGYTF
TRBV5-1	NA	TRBJ2-5	14	NA	TGCGCCAGCAGTTATGGGCCGCAGGGGGAGACCCAGTACTTC	CASSYGPQGETQYF
TRBV6-5	few	TRBJ2-5	12	NA	TGTGCCAGCAGTTCAGGCCCGGAGACCCAGTACTTC	CASSSGPETQYF
TRBV5-4	NA	TRBJ1-2	14	NA	TGTGCCAGCAGCTCCGGGACAAATAACTATGGCTACACCTTC	CASSSGTNNYGYTF
TRBV30	NA	TRBJ1-1	11	NA	TGTGCCTGGAGGCACCAGGGGGAAGCTTTCTTT	CAWRHQGEAFF
TRBV2	NA	TRBJ1-5	15	NA	TGTGCCAGCGAGCGGGAGAAAAATAGCAATCAGCCCCAGCATTTT	CASEREKNSNQPQHF
TRBV7-2	few	TRBJ1-3	13	NA	TGTGCCGGCGGCCAATCGGCTGGAAACACCATATATTTT	CAGGQSAGNTIYF
TRBV6-5	NA	TRBJ2-2	15	NA	TGTGCCAGCAGTACTATTCCCGGGGACACCGGGGAGCTGTTTTTT	CASSTIPGDTGELFF
TRBV5-6	NA	TRBJ2-1	15	NA	TGTGCCAGCAGCTTGTTCGGGAGTACCTACAATGAGCAGTTCTTC	CASSLFGSTYNEQFF
TRBV30	once	TRBJ1-5	14	NA	TGTGCCTGGAGTTCCTTAGATAGCAATCAGCCCCAGCATTTT	CAWSSLDSNQPQHF
TRBV11-2	once	TRBJ2-6	19	TRBD2	TGTGCCAGCAGCTCCCGGACTAGCGGGAGTCTGTATGGGGCCAACGTCCTGACTTTC	CASSSRTSGSLYGANVLTF
TRBV3-1/TRBV3-2	once	TRBJ2-7	13	NA	TGTGCCAGCAGCAGGACTGAATACTACGAGCAGTACTTC	CASSRTEYYEQYF
TRBV2	NA	TRBJ2-7	15	TRBD1	TGTGCCAGCAGGAAACCGGGACAGGGATCCTACGAGCAGTACTTC	CASRKPGQGSYEQYF
TRBV29-1	NA	TRBJ1-2	15	NA	TGCAGCGTTGAACGTCCGGTCTTAGCTAACTATGGCTACACCTTC	CSVERPVLANYGYTF
TRBV15	NA	TRBJ2-7	17	TRBD2	TGTGCCACCAGCAGAGTCCCGAGGACTAGCGCGTCCTACGAGCAGTACTTC	CATSRVPRTSASYEQYF
TRBV6-5	NA	TRBJ2-7	14	TRBD1	TGTGCCAGCAGCAGACAGGGGCTAACCTACGAGCAGTACTTC	CASSRQGLTYEQYF
TRBV29-1	NA	TRBJ1-1	14	NA	TGCAGCGTTGAAGCTTTAGGGGGGGGGACTGAAGCTTTCTTT	CSVEALGGGTEAFF
TRBV6-5	NA	TRBJ1-3	12	TRBD1	TGTGCCAGCAGACGACAGGGAGACACCATATATTTT	CASRRQGDTIYF
TRBV18	NA	TRBJ2-2	16	NA	TGTGCCAGCTCACCATCGGCAGGGGTATGGACCGGGGAGCTGTTTTTT	CASSPSAGVWTGELFF
TRBV9	NA	TRBJ2-3	14	TRBD2	TGTGCCAGCAGCGTAGAACTAGCGCGTGATACGCAGTATTTT	CASSVELARDTQYF
TRBV20-1	NA	TRBJ2-7	16	NA	TGCAGTGCTAGTTTGTTTGGGGACAAGGGAATCCACGAGCAGTACTTC	CSASLFGDKGIHEQYF
TRBV7-9	NA	TRBJ1-1	12	NA	TGTGCCAGCGATAGGGAGGGAAGGAGTGCTTTCTTT	CASDREGRSAFF
TRBV6-1	once	TRBJ1-2	17	TRBD1	TGTGCCAGCAGTGAATTGATAGGACAGGGGAAGAGTAATGGCTACACCTTC	CASSELIGQGKSNGYTF
TRBV30	NA	TRBJ2-7	15	TRBD2	TGTGCCTGGAGAACTAGCGGGAGTAGATCGTACGAGCAGTACTTC	CAWRTSGSRSYEQYF
TRBV6-1	NA	TRBJ2-1	17	TRBD2	TGTGCCAGCAGTGAAGCGCCTAGCGGGAGCTCCTACAATGAGCAGTTCTTC	CASSEAPSGSSYNEQFF
TRBV10-2	NA	TRBJ1-6	14	NA	TGCGCCAGCAGTGGGCAGGGAGGCGGCTCACCCCTCCACTTT	CASSGQGGGSPLHF
TRBV19	few	TRBJ1-5	16	TRBD1	TGTGCCACCCATGTAACCGGAGGGGGCACACCACAGCCCCAGCATTTT	CATHVTGGGTPQPQHF
TRBV13	NA	TRBJ2-2	15	NA	TGTGCCAGCAGCTTAGGTCAGGTCAACACCGGGGAGCTGTTTTTT	CASSLGQVNTGELFF
TRBV7-2	once	TRBJ2-1	18	TRBD2	TGTGCCAGCAGCTTATCCGGGACTAGCGGGAGCTCCTACAATGAGCAGTTCTTC	CASSLSGTSGSSYNEQFF
TRBV5-4	NA	TRBJ1-2	12	NA	TGTGCCAGCAGCTTCAGGGAAGGTGGCTACACCTTC	CASSFREGGYTF
TRBV29-1	NA	TRBJ2-5	16	TRBD1	TGCAGCGTTGGCCGGGACAGGGCCGATAATCAAGAGACCCAGTACTTC	CSVGRDRADNQETQYF
TRBV29-1	NA	TRBJ1-2	14	NA	TGCAGCGTCTCGGAAACAGGGTCGGGTTCTGGCTACACCTTC	CSVSETGSGSGYTF
TRBV7-8	once	TRBJ2-7	18	NA	TGTGCCAGCAGCTTAGTTGCTAGTCTCCAAACAGGGTCCTACGAGCAGTACTTC	CASSLVASLQTGSYEQYF
TRBV6-6	once	TRBJ2-1	13	NA	TGTGCCAGCAGCTGGGACTGGGACAATGAGCAGTTCTTC	CASSWDWDNEQFF
TRBV7-8	few	TRBJ1-5	16	NA	TGTGCCAGCAGCTCCTACAGGGAACGTGACAATCAGCCCCAGCATTTT	CASSSYRERDNQPQHF
TRBV7-8	NA	TRBJ2-7	13	NA	TGTGCCAGCAGCCCCGGACACGCCGACAAGCAGTACTTC	CASSPGHADKQYF
TRBV6-5	NA	TRBJ2-2	15	NA	TGTGCCAGCAGTTCTAGACAGTCGAACACCGGGGAGCTGTTTTTT	CASSSRQSNTGELFF
TRBV12-3/TRBV12-4	NA	TRBJ1-2	11	NA	TGTGCCAGCAGTTTAGCGCAGGGTACCACCTTC	CASSLAQGTTF
TRBV5-5	NA	TRBJ1-1	16	NA	TGTGCCAGCAGCTTGGCCAGGCAGGGGTGGGACACTGAAGCTTTCTTT	CASSLARQGWDTEAFF
TRBV29-1	NA	TRBJ1-2	10	NA	TGCAGCGTTCTAGGGGATGGCTACACCTTC	CSVLGDGYTF
TRBV4-2	once	TRBJ1-2	15	NA	TGTGCCAGCAGCCAAATACTACAGGGAGTCTATGGCTACACCTTC	CASSQILQGVYGYTF